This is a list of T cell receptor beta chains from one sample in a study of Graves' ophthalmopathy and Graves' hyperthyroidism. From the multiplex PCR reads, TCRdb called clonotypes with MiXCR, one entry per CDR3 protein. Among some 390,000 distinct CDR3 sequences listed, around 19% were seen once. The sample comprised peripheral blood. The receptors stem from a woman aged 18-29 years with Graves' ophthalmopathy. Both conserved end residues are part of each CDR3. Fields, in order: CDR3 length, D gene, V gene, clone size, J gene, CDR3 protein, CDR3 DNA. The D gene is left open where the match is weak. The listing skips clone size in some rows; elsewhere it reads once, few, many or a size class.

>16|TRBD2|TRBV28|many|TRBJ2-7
CASSFLFGEGTYEQYF
TGTGCCAGCAGTTTCTTATTCGGGGAGGGGACCTACGAGCAGTACTTC
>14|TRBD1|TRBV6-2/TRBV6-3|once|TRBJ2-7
CASSSGTGTGEQYF
TGTGCCAGCAGTTCCGGGACAGGGACGGGGGAGCAGTACTTC
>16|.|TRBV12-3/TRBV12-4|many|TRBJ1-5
CASTYGGTGGNQPQHF
TGTGCCAGCACCTACGGGGGGACCGGGGGAAATCAGCCCCAGCATTTT
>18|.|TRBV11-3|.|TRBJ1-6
CASRSGGELSSYNSPLHF
TGTGCCAGCAGGAGCGGCGGAGAACTTAGCTCCTATAATTCACCCCTCCACTTT
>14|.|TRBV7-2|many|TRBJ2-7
CASSFPDMRREQYF
TGTGCCAGCAGCTTCCCGGACATGCGGCGCGAGCAGTACTTC
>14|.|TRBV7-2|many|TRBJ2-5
CASTPSRTKETQYF
TGTGCCAGCACCCCAAGCAGGACCAAAGAGACCCAGTACTTC
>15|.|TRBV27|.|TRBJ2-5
CASPTGTGMIETQYF
TGTGCCAGCCCAACTGGGACGGGGATGATCGAGACCCAGTACTTC
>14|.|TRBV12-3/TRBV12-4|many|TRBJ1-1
CASRPGLPNTEAFF
TGTGCCAGCAGGCCGGGACTCCCCAACACTGAAGCTTTCTTT
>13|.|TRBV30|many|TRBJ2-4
CAWTAGIADIQYF
TGTGCCTGGACGGCGGGGATAGCGGACATTCAGTACTTC
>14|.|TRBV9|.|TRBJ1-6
CASSVDPENSPLHF
TGTGCCAGCAGCGTAGATCCCGAGAATTCACCCCTCCACTTT
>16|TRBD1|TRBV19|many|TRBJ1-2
CASSVIGRGVSYGYTF
TGTGCCAGTAGTGTCATTGGCAGGGGGGTTTCCTATGGCTACACCTTC
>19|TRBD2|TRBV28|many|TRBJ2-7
CASNPSGTSGRWSKYEQYF
TGTGCCAGCAATCCTTCGGGGACTAGCGGGAGATGGAGTAAATACGAGCAGTACTTC
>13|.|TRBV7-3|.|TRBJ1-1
CASGENSNTEAFF
TGTGCCAGCGGGGAGAACTCGAACACTGAAGCTTTCTTT
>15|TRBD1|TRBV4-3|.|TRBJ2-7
CASSHPGQGINEQYF
TGCGCCAGCAGCCATCCGGGACAGGGTATCAACGAGCAGTACTTC
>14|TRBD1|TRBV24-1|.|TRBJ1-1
CATATGGVNTEAFF
TGTGCCACAGCTACAGGGGGCGTGAACACTGAAGCTTTCTTT
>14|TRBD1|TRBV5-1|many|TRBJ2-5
CASSLRTGEGTQYF
TGCGCCAGCAGCCTAAGGACAGGGGAAGGGACCCAGTACTTC
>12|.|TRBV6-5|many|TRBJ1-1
CASRVMNTEAFF
TGTGCCAGCAGGGTGATGAACACTGAAGCTTTCTTT
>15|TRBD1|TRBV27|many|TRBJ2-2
CASKNGDRGTGELFF
TGTGCCAGCAAGAATGGAGACAGGGGTACCGGGGAGCTGTTTTTT
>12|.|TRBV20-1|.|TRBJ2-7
CSARVGYYEQYF
TGCAGTGCTAGAGTAGGGTACTACGAGCAGTACTTC
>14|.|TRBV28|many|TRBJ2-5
CASSLSRGGETQYF
TGTGCCAGCAGTTTAAGCCGTGGTGGGGAGACCCAGTACTTC
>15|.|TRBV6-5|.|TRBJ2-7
CASSYLEDRPYEQYF
TGTGCCAGCAGTTACCTTGAGGACAGACCCTACGAGCAGTACTTC
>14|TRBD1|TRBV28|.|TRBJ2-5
CASSTGGEGETQYF
TGTGCCAGCAGTACAGGGGGTGAGGGGGAGACCCAGTACTTC
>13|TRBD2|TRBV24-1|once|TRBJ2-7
CATSDFRGDEQYF
TGTGCCACCAGTGATTTTCGGGGGGACGAGCAGTACTTC
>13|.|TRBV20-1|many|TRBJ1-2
CSALDRLIYGYTF
TGCAGTGCTTTAGACAGACTGATCTATGGCTACACCTTC
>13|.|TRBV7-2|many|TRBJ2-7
CASSLEGLAEQYF
TGTGCCAGCAGCTTAGAGGGGCTTGCGGAGCAGTACTTC
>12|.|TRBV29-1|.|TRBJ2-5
CSAAEGTGTQYF
TGCAGCGCCGCTGAAGGGACGGGGACCCAGTACTTC
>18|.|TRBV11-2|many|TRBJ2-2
CASSRAVGSATQTGELFF
TGTGCCAGCAGCCGAGCAGTGGGCAGCGCCACACAGACCGGGGAGCTGTTTTTT
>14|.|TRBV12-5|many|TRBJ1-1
CASGSGSWGAKAFF
TGTGCTAGTGGTTCGGGATCCTGGGGGGCTAAAGCTTTCTTT
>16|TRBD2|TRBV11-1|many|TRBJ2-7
CASSESAGGGVYEQYF
TGTGCCAGCAGCGAATCAGCGGGAGGAGGGGTCTACGAGCAGTACTTC
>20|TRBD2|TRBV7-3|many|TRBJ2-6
CASSIPAFGGGGPGANVLTF
TGTGCCAGCAGCATCCCTGCTTTCGGGGGGGGAGGCCCTGGGGCCAACGTCCTGACTTTC
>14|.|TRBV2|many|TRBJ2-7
CASSEDPQGYEQYF
TGTGCCAGCAGTGAGGATCCACAGGGCTACGAGCAGTACTTC
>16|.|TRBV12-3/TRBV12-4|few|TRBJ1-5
CASSLVGGSGNQPQHF
TGTGCCAGCAGTTTAGTGGGGGGGAGTGGCAATCAGCCCCAGCATTTT
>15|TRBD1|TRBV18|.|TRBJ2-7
CASSPPGQVHYEQYF
TGTGCCAGCTCACCACCCGGACAGGTCCACTACGAGCAGTACTTC
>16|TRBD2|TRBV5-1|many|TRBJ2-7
CASNMDRGEGPYEQYF
TGCGCCAGCAACATGGACCGAGGGGAGGGTCCCTACGAGCAGTACTTC
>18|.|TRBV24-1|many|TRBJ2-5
CATSEPDSGPWYQETQYF
TGTGCCACCAGTGAACCCGACTCGGGACCGTGGTACCAAGAGACCCAGTACTTC
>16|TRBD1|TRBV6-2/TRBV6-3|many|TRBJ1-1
CASSYGGQGMNTEAFF
TGTGCCAGCAGTTACGGCGGACAGGGTATGAACACTGAAGCTTTCTTT
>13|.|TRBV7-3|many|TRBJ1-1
CASSLDRSTEAFF
TGTGCCAGCAGCTTAGACAGAAGCACTGAAGCTTTCTTT
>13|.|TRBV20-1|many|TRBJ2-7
CSARDQGSEGQYF
TGCAGTGCTAGAGATCAGGGGTCGGAGGGGCAGTACTTC
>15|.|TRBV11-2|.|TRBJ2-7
CASSLDGSGPYEQYF
TGTGCCAGCAGCTTAGACGGCAGCGGACCCTACGAGCAGTACTTC
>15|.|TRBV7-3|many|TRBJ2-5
CASSLGSASGETQYF
TGTGCCAGCAGCTTAGGCAGCGCTAGTGGGGAGACCCAGTACTTC
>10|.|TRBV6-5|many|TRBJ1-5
CAGRDQPQHF
TGTGCCGGAAGAGATCAGCCCCAGCATTTT
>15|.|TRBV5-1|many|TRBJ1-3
CASSFGYGSGNTIYF
TGCGCCAGCAGCTTTGGGTATGGATCTGGAAACACCATATATTTT
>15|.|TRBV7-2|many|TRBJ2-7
CASSFAGTASYEQYF
TGTGCCAGCAGCTTTGCCGGGACGGCCTCCTACGAGCAGTACTTC
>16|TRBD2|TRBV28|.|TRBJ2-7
CASSSRTSGRIHEQYF
TGTGCCAGCAGTTCCCGGACTAGCGGGAGGATCCACGAGCAGTACTTC
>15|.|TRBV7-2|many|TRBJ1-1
CASSLVLKMNTEAFF
TGTGCCAGCAGCTTAGTGCTGAAAATGAACACTGAAGCTTTCTTT